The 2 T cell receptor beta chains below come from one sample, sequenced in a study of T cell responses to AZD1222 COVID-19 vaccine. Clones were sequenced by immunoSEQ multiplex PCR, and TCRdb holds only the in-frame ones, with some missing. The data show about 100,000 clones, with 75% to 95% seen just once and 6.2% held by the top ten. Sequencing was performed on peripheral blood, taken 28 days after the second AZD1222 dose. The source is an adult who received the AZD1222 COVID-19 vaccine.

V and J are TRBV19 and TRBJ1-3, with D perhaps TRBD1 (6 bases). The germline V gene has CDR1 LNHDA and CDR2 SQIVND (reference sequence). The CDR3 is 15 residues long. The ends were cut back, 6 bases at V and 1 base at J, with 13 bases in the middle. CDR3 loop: CASRRDTTSGNTIYF. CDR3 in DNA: TGTGCCAGTAGACGGGACACAACTTCTGGAAACACCATATATTTT.

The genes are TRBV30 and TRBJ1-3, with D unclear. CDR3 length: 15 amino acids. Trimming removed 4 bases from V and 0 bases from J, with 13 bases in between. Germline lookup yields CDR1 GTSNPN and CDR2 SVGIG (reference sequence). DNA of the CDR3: TGTGCCTGGAACGGCAGGACTCGCTCTGGAAACACCATATATTTT. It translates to CAWNGRTRSGNTIYF.